This T cell receptor beta chain comes out of a study of response to subunit inactivated influenza vaccine. The CDR3 length is 13 residues. V was clipped by 2 bases and J by 6 bases, with 8 bases between them. The V gene's germline CDR1 is SGHDT and CDR2 YYEEEE. This clonotype was seen a handful of times. TCRdb analysed the RT-PCR reads with MiXCR anew, one entry per CDR3 protein. This sample has almost 250,000 distinct CDR3 sequences, with less than 15% found just once. Source: non-naive T cells sorted from PBMCs, taken 14 to 15 days before vaccination. The chain employs TRBV5-6 and TRBJ2-2; D unclear. The TCR originated in a man aged 45-65 years who received an inactivated influenza vaccine. CDR3 coding DNA: TGTGCCAGCAGCTTTAGAGGCCCCGGGGAGCTGTTTTTT. Its protein product is CASSFRGPGELFF.